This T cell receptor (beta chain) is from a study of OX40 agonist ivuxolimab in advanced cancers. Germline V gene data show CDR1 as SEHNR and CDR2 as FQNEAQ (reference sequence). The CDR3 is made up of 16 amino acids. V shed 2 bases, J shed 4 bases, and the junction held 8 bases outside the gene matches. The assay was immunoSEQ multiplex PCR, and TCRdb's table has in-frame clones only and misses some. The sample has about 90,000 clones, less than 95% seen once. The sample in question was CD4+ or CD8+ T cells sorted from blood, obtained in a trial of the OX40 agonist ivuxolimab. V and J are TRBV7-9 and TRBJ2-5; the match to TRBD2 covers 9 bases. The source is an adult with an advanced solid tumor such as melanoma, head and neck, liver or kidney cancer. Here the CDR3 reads CASSLTAGGLIETQYF. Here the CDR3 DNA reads TGTGCCAGCAGCTTAACCGCGGGAGGGTTGATAGAGACCCAGTACTTC.